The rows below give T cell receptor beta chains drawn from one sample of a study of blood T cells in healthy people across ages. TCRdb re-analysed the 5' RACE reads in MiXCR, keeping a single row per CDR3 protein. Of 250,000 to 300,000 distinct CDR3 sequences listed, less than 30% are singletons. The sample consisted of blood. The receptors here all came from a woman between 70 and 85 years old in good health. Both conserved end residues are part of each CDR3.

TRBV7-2,CASSPRGPSSPLHF
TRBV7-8,CASSPRDSSNSPLHF
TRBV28,CASSFLTDRGLNEQFF
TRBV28,CASSLFLAGQYEQYF
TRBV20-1,CSASDRRNTGGLFF
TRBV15,CATSTRSGEQFF
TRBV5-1,CASSRGSVSGRAGDTQYF
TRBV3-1,CASSRLTGVTFF
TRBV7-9,CASSPTSGRAFEQFF
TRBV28,CASVSGLGNTIYF
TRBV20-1,CSAKTLLAGGAVGYNEQFF
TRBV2,CASKGGISYNEQFF
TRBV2,CASSGDPVRPGELFF
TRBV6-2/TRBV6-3,CASSYDGEWTQYF
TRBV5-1,CASSVGLSDTQYF
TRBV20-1,CSARRAGQGNQPQHF
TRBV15,CATNRQGVSDTQYF
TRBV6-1,CASTRSGRTNTGELFF
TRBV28,CASSLPDGYSNQPQHF
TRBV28,CASSLWTSGSASNEQFF
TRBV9,CASSPGTSRRTGELFF
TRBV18,CASSPQGGETQYF
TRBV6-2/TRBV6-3,CAGRRADRSYEQYF
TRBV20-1,CSATEAGLAVDSSYEQYF
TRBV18,CASSPEGGSLNIQYF
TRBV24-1,CATSGTASSGANVLTF